This T cell receptor beta chain was retrieved from a study of cytomegalovirus exposure and HLA in healthy donors. Study observations and caveats: Later, TCR association rates were found to vary by HLA locus, highest for DRB1 and lowest for HLA-C. Several top significant clusters appeared, in a later analysis, to be linked to common viral pathogens.

Trimming took 3 bases from V and 5 from J, leaving 16 bases between them. Per the germline V gene, CDR1 is SGHVS and CDR2 is FQNEAQ. The CDR3 has 15 residues. The study ran its PCR with 60 Vbeta and 13 Jbeta primers. Some clones are missing from TCRdb's copy, which holds only in-frame ones; the method was immunoSEQ multiplex PCR. This sample has about 160,000 clones, with around 82% found just once. With respect to this clone: Its antigen is as yet unknown.

The rearrangement links TRBV7-8 to TRBJ1-1; maybe TRBD1 (6 bases). Material: PBMCs. The clonotype was recovered from a man younger than 40 in good health and CMV-seronegative. The CDR3: CASSFLRWQGTEAFF. In DNA, the CDR3 is TGTGCCAGCAGCTTCCTCCGGTGGCAGGGGACTGAAGCTTTCTTT.